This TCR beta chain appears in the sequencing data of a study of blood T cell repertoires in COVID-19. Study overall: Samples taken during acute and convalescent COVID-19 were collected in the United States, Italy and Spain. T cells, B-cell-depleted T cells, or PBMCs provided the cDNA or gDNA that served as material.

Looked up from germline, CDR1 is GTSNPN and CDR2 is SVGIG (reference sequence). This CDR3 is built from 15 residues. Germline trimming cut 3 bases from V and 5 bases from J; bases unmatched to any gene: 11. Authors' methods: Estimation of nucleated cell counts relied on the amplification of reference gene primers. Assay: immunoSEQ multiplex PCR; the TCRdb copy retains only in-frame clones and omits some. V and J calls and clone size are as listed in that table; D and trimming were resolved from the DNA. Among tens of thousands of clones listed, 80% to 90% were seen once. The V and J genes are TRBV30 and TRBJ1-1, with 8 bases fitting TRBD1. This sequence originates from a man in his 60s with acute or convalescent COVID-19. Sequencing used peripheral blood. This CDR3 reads CAWRDQDRAKTEAFF. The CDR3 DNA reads TGTGCCTGGAGAGACCAGGACAGGGCGAAAACTGAAGCTTTCTTT.